This TCR beta chain was identified in a study of neurological immune-mediated disorders (dated by TCRdb to the late 2010s). With regard to the full study: Peripheral blood TCR-beta repertoires from patients with HTLV-I-associated myelopathy (HAM/TSP), patients with multiple sclerosis, and healthy controls were compared in the study using UMI-based sequencing. The cohort included 60 to 75 subjects: some 14 with HAM/TSP, roughly 34 with multiple sclerosis, and 20 or so healthy controls. The approximately 98 TCR-beta libraries included longitudinal samples, technical triplicates and paired sorted CD4+ and CD8+ T-cell subsets alongside PBMC samples. The full study reports these points: The highest TCR clonal expansion was observed in HAM/TSP patients, whereas the lowest was observed in MS patients, even when compared with healthy controls. No identical CDR3 amino acid sequences were shared among expanded clones across subjects, suggesting private TCR-beta repertoires in all groups.

This clonotype was seen repeatedly, ten times or more. Its specific antigen is unknown. Base qualities are missing; no much larger clone stands one base away. cDNA was synthesized by template-switch 5'RACE using a primer with a 10-nucleotide random unique molecular identifier that tagged each TCR transcript. Over 180 million TCR-beta sequences, covering 15-18 subjects, were produced in each sequencing run. The RNeasy kit was used for extraction of total RNA. TCR-beta VDJ regions were amplified with primers for the TCR constant region and the 5'RACE anchor, using the KAPA Real-time Library Amplification kit. Sample indexes and Illumina adaptors were added in a first PCR, after which library yield was increased in a second PCR. After Ampure bead purification, the TCR product of roughly 650 bp was size-selected on a 2% E-gel SizeSelection system. Library quality was checked on a Bioanalyzer, concentration was measured with Qubit, and libraries were quantified with the Kapa Library Quantification kit before pooling. An Illumina HiSeq 2500 was used to sequence the libraries paired-end at 2 x 150 bp. To increase sequence diversity, 25-30% phiX was spiked into each library pool. As for how the authors treated the data: The UMI-based MiGEC pipeline processed quality-filtered reads and removed over 80% of raw TCR sequences during error correction. VDJ genes were aligned to IMGT germline references, and clonotypes were defined by unique CDR3 amino acid sequence plus V-J genes. Clonal expansion, Shannon diversity and CDR3 relatedness (CalcPairwiseDistances, ClusterSamples) were evaluated with VDJtools, and phylogenetic trees were built with CLCbio workbench. A clone was classed as expanded if it had 8 or more unique UMIs, a cutoff based on coefficient-of-variation modelling across technical triplicates. In TCRdb, the public reads were trimmed at Q25 with fastp and aligned with MiXCR, with productive beta chains retained. Identical CDR3 protein sequences are pooled into one entry, listed with their most common genes and DNA. It is TCRdb's table, rather than the study itself, that gives the V and J calls and clone size. Here the sample has tens of thousands of distinct CDR3 sequences; approximately 14% occur a single time. Together, the top ten hold nearly 7% of the sample.

Blood bank volunteers in Maryland, USA served as the healthy controls. For unsorted PBMC libraries, 2 million PBMCs were used after storage in RNAlater at -80 degrees C until RNA extraction. Peripheral blood underwent Ficoll-Hypaque density gradient centrifugation to isolate PBMCs, which were then cryopreserved in liquid nitrogen. The CDR3, from cysteine to phenylalanine, totals 17 residues. CDR3 DNA is the only sequence kept; it has 51 bases, read in frame from the first base. Reading the germline V gene (reference sequence) gives CDR1 DFQATT and CDR2 SNEGSKA. Here V drops 1 base and J drops 0 bases, and the junction holds 9 bases not matched to any gene.

The clonotype comes from a woman aged 50 to 60 in good health. The chain joins TRBV20-1 to TRBJ2-7, with 10 bases in between that match TRBD2. Sample: PBMCs. The CDR3 loop reads CSARGGSGGYSSYEQYF. Here is the DNA: TGCAGTGCTAGAGGAGGTAGCGGGGGGTACAGCTCCTACGAGCAGTACTTC.